The 17 T cell receptor beta chains in this list originate from one sample, sequenced in a study of beta chain features in type 1 diabetes. TCRB transcripts that were expressed got sequenced, as all of the isolated RNA had been reverse transcribed. Method: immunoSEQ multiplex PCR; TCRdb's copy keeps in-frame clones and lacks some. The table has 810,000 or so clones, roughly a sixth seen once; the top ten hold 0.023%. The sequencing sample was made of naive CD4+ T cells from blood. These receptors were collected from a woman between 18 and 29 years old in good health.

As DNA, the CDR3 is TGCGCCAGCAGCCAAGGGGCTGGCAGGGGAGTTGGAAACACCATATATTTT. Its protein product is CASSQGAGRGVGNTIYF. The rearrangement joins TRBV4-3 to TRBJ1-3, with D possibly TRBD1 on 6 matching bases. V was shortened by 1 base and J by 3 bases, with 16 bases between the two germline ends. CDR3 size: 17 residues. Looked up from germline, CDR1 is LGHNA and CDR2 is YSLEER.

The V call is TRBV7-2, the J call TRBJ2-7; D is ambiguous. V was trimmed by 5 bases and J by 7 bases, leaving 12 bases between them. The CDR3 is 12 amino acids. Germline CDR1 and CDR2: SGHTA and FQGNSA. The chain's CDR3 is CASSPGRKEQYF. CDR3 nucleotides: TGTGCCAGCAGCCCCGGCCGGAAGGAGCAGTACTTC.

This sequence joins TRBV28 and TRBJ1-1; no firm D call. Germline V gives CDR1 MDHEN, CDR2 SYDVKM. Trimming left V 4 bases short and J 1 base short, with 16 bases between. The CDR3 is made up of 16 amino acids. CDR3 protein: CASSSPTSLPNTEAFF. CDR3 DNA sequence: TGTGCCAGCAGTTCTCCGACATCCTTGCCGAACACTGAAGCTTTCTTT.

This clone was recorded a few times. The chain links TRBV5-4 to TRBJ2-7, with D perhaps matching TRBD2 (6 bases). The CDR3 has 14 amino acids. Germline CDR1 is SGHNT and CDR2 is YYREEE (reference sequence). With 4 bases removed from V and 6 bases from J, the gap between germline ends came to 17 bases. DNA for the CDR3: TGTGCCAGCAGCCCAACGCCGAAGACTAGCGAGCAGTACTTC. It translates to CASSPTPKTSEQYF.

The chain has TRBV28 and TRBJ2-1; D tentatively fits TRBD1 or TRBD2 (5 bases each). The CDR3 sequence is 19 residues long. Germline V gives CDR1 MDHEN, CDR2 SYDVKM. Trimming cost V 8 bases and J 4 bases, with 30 bases left between them. The CDR3 region is CASSKGSSLWVGLYNEQFF. The CDR3 coding sequence is TGTGCCAGCTCCAAGGGGAGTTCTCTTTGGGTGGGGCTGTACAATGAGCAGTTCTTC.

The V and J genes are TRBV11-2 and TRBJ1-1; 7 nucleotides align to TRBD1. This CDR3 has 14 residues. Germline V gene data show CDR1 as SGHAT and CDR2 as FQNNGV. The V segment lost 6 bases and the J segment 4 bases; nucleotides outside the gene matches: 8. CDR3 loop: CASRRRDRVTEAFF. The CDR3 DNA is TGTGCCAGCAGGCGACGAGACAGGGTCACTGAAGCTTTCTTT. The entire variable domain, with the rest obtained from reference TRBV11-2 and TRBJ1-1, is as follows: EAGVAQSPRYKIIEKRQSVAFWCNPISGHATLYWYQQILGQGPKLLIQFQNNGVVDDSQLPKDRFSAERLKGVDSTLKIQPAKLEDSAVYLCASRRRDRVTEAFFGQGTRLTVV.

CDR3 in amino acids: CASSFQDNSYEQYF. The CDR3 nucleotides read TGTGCCAGCAGCTTTCAGGACAACTCCTACGAGCAGTACTTC. This chain links TRBV11-1 with TRBJ2-7, with a tentative D call TRBD1 (5 bases). Looked up from germline, CDR1 is SGHAT and CDR2 is FQDESV (reference sequence). The CDR3 totals 14 residues. V shed 3 bases and J shed 0 bases, with 9 bases lying between them. Full variable domain (remainder filled in from reference TRBV11-1 and TRBJ2-7): EAEVAQSPRYKITEKSQAVAFWCDPISGHATLYWYRQILGQGPELLVQFQDESVVDDSQLPKDRFSAERLKGVDSTLKIQPAELGDSAMYLCASSFQDNSYEQYFGPGTRLTVT.

In this sample, this clone turned up a few times. V and J are TRBV19 and TRBJ2-1; 9 bases align to TRBD2. Losses at the gene ends were 3 bases for V and 0 bases for J; bases not matched to a gene: 15. The CDR3 length is 20 residues. CDR1 is LNHDA, CDR2 SQIVND, per germline (reference sequence). The CDR3 loop is CASSIGDAGGPFSSYNEQFF. In DNA form, the CDR3 reads TGTGCCAGTAGTATCGGGGACGCGGGAGGGCCGTTCAGCTCCTACAATGAGCAGTTCTTC.

The V and J genes are TRBV19 and TRBJ2-1; TRBD1 matches at 9 bases. The V segment lost 6 bases and the J segment 9 bases; nucleotides outside the gene matches: 9. The CDR3 is made up of 14 amino acids. CDR1 is LNHDA, CDR2 SQIVND, per germline (reference sequence). The DNA for the CDR3 is TGTGCCAGTAGGTTGGGACAGGGTTATTTTGAGCAGTTCTTC. Translation gives CASRLGQGYFEQFF.

The chain uses TRBV7-9 and TRBJ2-1; D possibly corresponds to TRBD2 (6 bases). The V gene lost 0 bases and the J gene lost 4 bases, with 13 bases spanning the gap. CDR1 and CDR2 from the germline V gene are SEHNR and FQNEAQ (reference sequence). The CDR3 runs to 16 residues. CDR3: CASSLATPRDYNEQFF. CDR3 DNA: TGTGCCAGCAGCTTAGCGACCCCGCGGGATTACAATGAGCAGTTCTTC.

This clone was observed a few times. The chain is built from TRBV5-1 and TRBJ2-3; D perhaps matches TRBD1 (6 bases). This CDR3 region has 14 residues. CDR1 and CDR2 (germline): SGHRS, YFSETQ. Trimming shortened V by 4 bases and J by 4 bases, and 13 bases separated the two germline ends. The DNA for the CDR3 is TGCGCCAGCAGCGACACAGGGAGTGCAGATACGCAGTATTTT. Residues: CASSDTGSADTQYF. Full variable domain (missing parts from reference TRBV5-1 and TRBJ2-3): KAGVTQTPRYLIKTRGQQVTLSCSPISGHRSVSWYQQTPGQGLQFLFEYFSETQRNKGNFPGRFSGRQFSNSRSEMNVSTLELGDSALYLCASSDTGSADTQYFGPGTRLTVL.

The chain joins TRBV7-8 to TRBJ2-2, with D perhaps being TRBD1 or TRBD2 (5 bases each). CDR1 SGHVS and CDR2 FQNEAQ come from the germline V gene. V was clipped by 5 bases and J by 2 bases, with 12 bases between them. The CDR3 sequence is 15 residues long. The CDR3 nucleotides read TGTGCCAGCAGCCCAAGGGACGGTAACACCGGGGAGCTGTTTTTT. Its translation is CASSPRDGNTGELFF. Complete variable domain (other parts from reference TRBV7-8 and TRBJ2-2): GAGVSQSPRYKVAKRGQDVALRCDPISGHVSLFWYQQALGQGPEFLTYFQNEAQLDKSGLPSDRFFAERPEGSVSTLKIQRTQQEDSAVYLCASSPRDGNTGELFFGEGSRLTVL.

This clone was counted only a few times. The genes are TRBV5-1 and TRBJ2-2; no definite D call. V lost 4 bases, J lost 5 bases, and 6 bases lay in between. The V gene's germline CDR1 is SGHRS and CDR2 YFSETQ. This CDR3 region has 12 residues. The CDR3 sequence: CASSGRTGELFF. The CDR3 region has the DNA TGCGCCAGCAGCGGCAGGACCGGGGAGCTGTTTTTT.

The sample holds a few counts of this clone. The V call is TRBV29-1, the J call TRBJ1-4, with no clear D. In germline, CDR1 is SQVTM, CDR2 ANQGSEA. V was shortened by 4 bases and J by 6 bases, with 12 bases between the two germline ends. The CDR3 has 13 residues. CDR3 coding DNA: TGCAGCGTTGCCGCACAGTTCGATGAAAAACTGTTTTTT. Amino acids: CSVAAQFDEKLFF.

This chain joins TRBV25-1 and TRBJ1-4; no firm D call. Germline CDR1 is MGHDK and CDR2 is SYGVNS. Between the trimmed V and J ends, which lost 0 bases and 8 bases, there was a span of 1 base. This CDR3 spans 11 amino acids. CDR3 residues: CASSEYEKLFF. The CDR3 nucleotides are TGTGCCAGCAGTGAATACGAAAAACTGTTTTTT.

There are a few counts of this clone. The V call is TRBV19, the J call TRBJ2-2, with 7 bases fitting TRBD1. The germline V gene has CDR1 LNHDA and CDR2 SQIVND (reference sequence). CDR3 length: 16 residues. After removal of 3 bases from V and 7 bases from J, the junction contained 11 bases not matched to a gene. The CDR3 DNA follows: TGTGCCAGTAGTATTCGTTCCGGGACAGTAGGCGGGGAGCTGTTTTTT. This encodes CASSIRSGTVGGELFF. Full variable domain (outside the CDR3, taken from reference TRBV19 and TRBJ2-2): DGGITQSPKYLFRKEGQNVTLSCEQNLNHDAMYWYRQDPGQGLRLIYYSQIVNDFQKGDIAEGYSVSREKKESFPLTVTSAQKNPTAFYLCASSIRSGTVGGELFFGEGSRLTVL.

The table lists this clone with a few counts. The chain combines TRBV15 with TRBJ1-3, with 7 positions matching TRBD1. V lost 3 bases to trimming and J lost 0 bases; unmatched junction nucleotides: 11. CDR3 size: 18 residues. Per the germline V gene, CDR1 is LNHNV and CDR2 is YYDKDF (reference sequence). The CDR3 loop reads CATSSGTAPKHSGNTIYF. Here the CDR3 DNA reads TGTGCCACCAGCAGCGGGACAGCTCCGAAGCACTCTGGAAACACCATATATTTT.